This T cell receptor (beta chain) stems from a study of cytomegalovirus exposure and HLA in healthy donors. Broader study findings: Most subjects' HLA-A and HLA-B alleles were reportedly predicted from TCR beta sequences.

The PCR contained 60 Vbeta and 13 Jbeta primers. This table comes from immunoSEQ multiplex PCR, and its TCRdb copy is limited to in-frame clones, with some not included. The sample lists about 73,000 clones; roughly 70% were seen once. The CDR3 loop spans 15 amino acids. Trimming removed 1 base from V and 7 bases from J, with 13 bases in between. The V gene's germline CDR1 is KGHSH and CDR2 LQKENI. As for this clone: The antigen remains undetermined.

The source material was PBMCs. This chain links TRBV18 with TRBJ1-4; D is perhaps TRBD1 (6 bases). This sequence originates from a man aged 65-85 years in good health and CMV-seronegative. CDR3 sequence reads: CASSPQAGVVEKLFF. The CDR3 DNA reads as TGTGCCAGCTCACCACAGGCAGGGGTGGTTGAAAAACTGTTTTTT.